This TCR beta chain was identified during a study of blood T cells in healthy people across ages. Only a few counts were recorded for this clonotype. Its specificity is unknown. This CDR3 spans 17 amino acids. Trimming removed 5 bases from V and 1 base from J, with 20 bases in between. The germline gives CDR1 DFQATT, CDR2 SNEGSKA (reference sequence). Combining a sample-barcoded 5' primer with a J-beta primer mix, a second PCR ran for roughly 6 to 12 cycles. Paired-end reads containing CDR3 totaled no fewer than 3 million for each sample. TCRdb re-derived calls from the 5' RACE reads in MiXCR, one entry per CDR3 protein. The data hold roughly 1.5 million distinct CDR3 sequences, with under 55% observed a single time. Those donating, healthy Caucasian individuals from Russia, were aged about 6 to 90. Per sample, extraction of total RNA gave at least 5 micrograms in every case. Study-wide points: It was the long-lived donors that had more naive CD4+ cells and higher diversity than aged donors.

Input material: blood. This sequence joins TRBV20-1 and TRBJ2-2; D not certain. The sequence was collected from a woman aged 18-30 years in good health. CDR3 coding DNA: TGCAGTGCTCCCTCAGGAGAGTCCCGTCTGAACACCGGGGAGCTGTTTTTT. Amino acids: CSAPSGESRLNTGELFF.